The sequence of this TCR beta chain was determined in a study of Ad26.COV2.S vaccination and SARS-CoV-2 variants. This sample's treatment: over 15 received Ad26.COV2.S at low or high dose, single or two shots; roughly five received placebo; per-sample allocation not given. On day 63 after the first injection, vaccine and placebo recipients gave samples. CDR3 length: 14 amino acids. Germline assignment: CDR1 SGHAT and CDR2 FQNNGV. With V trimmed by 4 bases and J by 4 bases, 5 bases remained unmatched. The repertoire was sequenced with immunoSEQ multiplex PCR; TCRdb's copy has only in-frame clones and lacks some. The data contain 410,000 or so clones, 80% to 95% of them singletons.

The chain joins TRBV11-2 to TRBJ2-5; 8 bases align to TRBD2. The clonotype comes from a person between 18 and 60 years old who received the Ad26.COV2.S COVID-19 vaccine or a placebo. The material was peripheral blood, obtained in a trial of Ad26.COV2.S vaccine versus placebo. In nucleotides, the CDR3 is TGTGCCAGCAGCTCTTCGGGGGGGCTAGAGACCCAGTACTTC. This gives the protein CASSSSGGLETQYF.